The clone carrying this T cell receptor (beta chain) was recorded many times. Time point reported: newly diagnosed GD, antithyroid drugs for less than 3 months. Researchers made the TCR library from RNA that was extracted from PBMCs. The data are from a study of regulatory T cells in long-lasting Graves disease. CDR3-region Arm-PCR and iRepertoire HTBI primers produced the TCR beta libraries. TCRdb passed the multiplex PCR reads through MiXCR, listing each CDR3 protein once. The sample lists 350,000 to 550,000 distinct CDR3 sequences, around 17% seen once, with around 23% in the top ten. The J segment lost 6 bases and the V segment lost 4 bases, leaving 4 bases of the junction unmatched. This CDR3 is 15 amino acids long. The germline V gene has CDR1 KGHSH and CDR2 LQKENI. These same records also appear under a second study, on T cells in Graves' hyperthyroidism and ophthalmopathy.

The genes are TRBV18 and TRBJ1-5, with TRBD1 matching over 12 bases. This clonotype was sampled from a woman between 18 and 30 years old with Graves disease. Sequences were derived from peripheral blood mononuclear cells (PBMCs), sampled at new diagnosis, from a patient treated with antithyroid drugs. The CDR3 DNA sequence: TGTGCCAGCTCACTCATGGGACAGGGGGCTCAGCCCCAGCATTTT. Protein: CASSLMGQGAQPQHF.